These 17 T cell receptor beta chains share one sample of origin, sequenced in a study of cytomegalovirus exposure and HLA in healthy donors. A multiplex PCR was run with 60 Vbeta primers and 13 Jbeta primers. Here immunoSEQ multiplex PCR was the method, and the copy in TCRdb shows in-frame clones only, minus some. The data contain some 130,000 clones, 65% to 90% of them singletons. Sequenced input: PBMCs. All receptors derive from a girl aged 2-10 years in good health and CMV-seronegative.

Comment on this clone: One end of the junction does not line up with germline, which may come from a read error. The V gene is TRBV7-7, the J gene TRBJ2-5; 8 positions match TRBD2. There are 14 residues in the CDR3. Germline V gives CDR1 SSHAT, CDR2 FNYEAQ (reference sequence). CDR3 DNA sequence: TGTGCTAGCAGCTCCGGGACTAGGGTGGGGACCCAGTACTTC. It codes for CASSSGTRVGTQYF. Full variable domain (missing parts from reference TRBV7-7 and TRBJ2-5): GAGVSQSPRYKVTKRGQDVTLRCDPISSHATLYWYQQALGQGPEFLTYFNYEAQPDKSGLPSDRFSAERPEGSISTLTIQRTEQRDSAMYRCASSSGTRVGTQYFGPGTRLLVL.

The V call is TRBV27, the J call TRBJ2-7, with TRBD1 as a possible D gene (5 bases). V lost 3 bases to trimming and J lost 3 bases, with 15 bases between them. The CDR3 extends over 15 amino acids. Germline V gene sequence: CDR1 MNHEY, CDR2 SMNVEV (reference sequence). The CDR3 bases are TGTGCCAGCAGTTTGACAGCGAGCCTCCACTACGAGCAGTACTTC. It specifies CASSLTASLHYEQYF.

This clone was observed a few times. J is TRBJ2-1 and V is TRBV15; TRBD2 agrees at 11 bases. V lost 2 bases, J lost 5 bases, and 2 bases stayed unmatched. Germline loops: CDR1 LNHNV, CDR2 YYDKDF (reference sequence). The CDR3 is made up of 15 amino acids. CDR3 in DNA: TGTGCCACCAGCAGATCGGGACTAGCGGACAATGAGCAGTTCTTC. Translation: CATSRSGLADNEQFF.

The rearrangement links TRBV5-1 to TRBJ2-2; TRBD1 matches 9 bases. The CDR3 covers 16 residues. Germline CDR1 reads SGHRS; CDR2 reads YFSETQ. The trim removed 2 bases at V and 7 bases at J, leaving 9 bases unmatched. CDR3 bases: TGCGCCAGCAGCTTCCGGGACAGGGAAGGTATCGGGGAGCTGTTTTTT. Translation gives CASSFRDREGIGELFF.

This clone has a single count. V gene TRBV7-9 combines with J gene TRBJ1-1, with TRBD1 matching over 9 bases. J gave up 1 base and V 5 bases, and 2 bases lay outside the gene matches. CDR1 is SEHNR and CDR2 is FQNEAQ in the germline V gene (reference sequence). There are 14 residues in the CDR3. CDR3 region: CASSGTGTNTEAFF. The CDR3 DNA reads TGTGCCAGCAGCGGGACAGGGACGAACACTGAAGCTTTCTTT. Looking up the rest from reference TRBV7-9 and TRBJ1-1 gives the full variable domain: DTGVSQNPRHKITKRGQNVTFRCDPISEHNRLYWYRQTLGQGPEFLTYFQNEAQLEKSRLLSDRFSAERPKGSFSTLEIQRTEQGDSAMYLCASSGTGTNTEAFFGQGTRLTVV.

The J gene is TRBJ2-7, the V gene TRBV6-4, with 8 bases fitting TRBD2. Germline values: CDR1 MRHNA, CDR2 SNTAGT. The ends lost 0 bases at V and 3 bases at J; junction bases unmatched: 4. The CDR3 runs to 15 residues. CDR3 coding DNA: TGTGCCAGCAGTGACTCGCCCGGGACTAGCTACGAGCAGTACTTC. Protein product: CASSDSPGTSYEQYF.

The genes are TRBV9 and TRBJ2-3; 8 bases fit TRBD2. The CDR3 extends over 16 amino acids. Germline CDR1 is SGDLS and CDR2 is YYNGEE. The ends lost 0 bases at V and 0 bases at J; junction bases unmatched: 3. The CDR3 DNA follows: TGTGCCAGCAGCGTAGTAGCGGGGAGTAGCACAGATACGCAGTATTTT. Translating gives CASSVVAGSSTDTQYF.

The rearrangement links TRBV6-5 to TRBJ1-1; D might be TRBD1 (6 bases). Trimming removed 6 bases from V and 2 bases from J, with 13 bases in between. This CDR3 is 14 amino acids long. Germline V gene data show CDR1 as MNHEY and CDR2 as SVGAGI. Here the CDR3 reads CASRVGGPNTEAFF. The CDR3 bases are TGTGCCAGCAGGGTGGGGGGGCCTAACACTGAAGCTTTCTTT.

This chain links TRBV7-2 with TRBJ2-2; D gene unclear. V was trimmed by 7 bases and J by 0 bases, leaving 12 bases between them. The CDR3 consists of 15 residues. From germline, CDR1 is SGHTA and CDR2 FQGNSA. The CDR3 nucleotides are TGTGCCAGCACCTTCGACAAAACGAACACCGGGGAGCTGTTTTTT. The encoded protein is CASTFDKTNTGELFF.

In regard to this clone: The junction and the germline gene differ at one end; a read error may be behind it. The genes are TRBV9 and TRBJ2-5; the D gene is possibly TRBD1 (5 bases). The J call may be wrong; the DNA end is better matched by TRBJ2-7. The CDR3 loop spans 15 amino acids. In germline, CDR1 is SGDLS, CDR2 YYNGEE. DNA for the CDR3: TGTGCCAGCACCGTAAGGGGTCTCAACCTCTACGAGCAGTACTTC. Translation: CASTVRGLNLYEQYF.

V is TRBV7-8 and J is TRBJ2-1; D is undetermined. Between the trimmed V and J ends, which lost 5 bases and 4 bases, there was a span of 18 bases. The CDR3 is made up of 16 amino acids. Germline lookup yields CDR1 SGHVS and CDR2 FQNEAQ. Here the CDR3 reads CASSGSRVLLYNEQFF. CDR3 in DNA: TGTGCCAGCAGCGGCAGTCGGGTCCTCCTTTACAATGAGCAGTTCTTC.

V usage is TRBV28 and J usage is TRBJ1-5; 7 nucleotides match TRBD1. Unmatched junction bases numbered 9, after V lost 6 bases and J lost 4 bases. CDR1 is MDHEN and CDR2 is SYDVKM in the germline V gene. This CDR3 spans 15 amino acids. CDR3 DNA: TGTGCCAGCAGCCCCGGACCAGGGGGGAATCAGCCCCAGCATTTT. This translates into CASSPGPGGNQPQHF.

V and J are TRBV4-1 and TRBJ2-1; 7 positions agree with TRBD2. The V gene end was trimmed by 1 base and the J gene end by 8 bases; junction bases not matched to a gene: 8. This CDR3 contains 15 residues. CDR1 is MGHRA and CDR2 is YSYEKL in the germline V gene. The CDR3 nucleotides are TGCGCCAGCAGCCAAGTGAATAGCGGGCGGGATGAGCAGTTCTTC. Translating it yields CASSQVNSGRDEQFF.

The chain links TRBV9 to TRBJ1-6; D is unclear. Per the germline V gene, CDR1 is SGDLS and CDR2 is YYNGEE. The CDR3 sequence is 15 residues long. V was pared by 0 bases and J by 7 bases, with 11 bases between. The CDR3 spells CASSVGGGPNSPLHF. The CDR3 region has the DNA TGTGCCAGCAGCGTAGGAGGAGGGCCGAATTCACCCCTCCACTTT.

The genes are TRBV2 and TRBJ1-3; D is unclear. Germline CDR1 is SNHLY and CDR2 is FYNNEI. Trimming left V 4 bases short and J 2 bases short, with 18 bases between. The CDR3 totals 17 residues. CDR3 DNA: TGTGCCAGCAGTGGCCACCTAGAGGCCAGCGCTGGAAACACCATATATTTT. Translated, it gives CASSGHLEASAGNTIYF.

The chain has TRBV19 and TRBJ1-1, with a weak D call TRBD1 (6 bases). The CDR3 has 15 residues. Germline CDR1 LNHDA, CDR2 SQIVND (reference sequence). Trimming removed 3 bases at V and 0 bases at J, with 11 bases between. The chain's CDR3 is CASSIFRGLNTEAFF. CDR3 coding DNA: TGTGCCAGTAGTATTTTCAGGGGCTTGAACACTGAAGCTTTCTTT.

The chain carries TRBV19 and TRBJ1-2; the D is unclear. CDR3 length equals 17 residues. The germline V gene has CDR1 LNHDA and CDR2 SQIVND (reference sequence). Deletions cut 4 bases from V and 6 bases from J, with 24 bases between. CDR3 in amino acids: CASSKQVSWREMDGYTF. The CDR3, as DNA: TGTGCCAGTAGTAAGCAAGTCTCGTGGAGAGAGATGGATGGCTACACCTTC.